This T cell receptor (beta chain) came from a study of T cell responses to AZD1222 COVID-19 vaccine (dated by TCRdb to the early 2020s). Some background on the complete study: A total of approximately 240 trial participants underwent TCR sequencing, of whom nearly 210 had received two doses of AZD1222 and roughly 26 had received two doses of the MenACWY control vaccine. Trial participants were enrolled into age subgroups of 18-55, 56-69 and 70-plus years, which contained around 140, 26 and 57 TCR-sequenced participants, respectively.

The CDR3 regions of human TCRbeta chains were analyzed by immunosequencing. The source study handled its data this way. Repertoire TCRs were checked for matches against a reference library of SARS-CoV-2-specific TCRs that had been generated using the MIRA antigen-specificity platform. Breadth meant the fraction of unique TCRs that were SARS-CoV-2-associated, whereas depth meant the fraction of total T cells that were SARS-CoV-2-associated. Using the MIRA data, each spike-specific TCR was mapped to the spike region that the TCR reacts to and placed in a CD4 or CD8 class. Log10-transformed breadth and depth values were compared by one-way ANOVA with Sidak's multiple comparisons tests. TCRdb took this table from immuneACCESS and kept in-frame rearrangements with V and J called. Such tables lack part of the clones; where checked against another copy, unresolved V genes explain under half of the gap, and the rest is unexplained. V and J calls and clone size are as listed in that table; D and trimming were resolved from the DNA. This sample has approximately 84,000 clones in its table, and 70% to 90% of those were observed once. The ten largest clones capture more than 9% of the sample.

Note on this clone: There is no known antigen for this receptor. The sample holds no much larger clone one base away, and base qualities are not on file.

Paper-wide results and their limitations: The 56-69-year group was small, and its depth increase did not reach significance, likely because of low power. Because no day 14 peak-response samples were available, the repertoires could be characterized only after the peak T cell response. Reportedly, close to half of the unique spike-specific TCRs recognized epitopes lying outside the regions that are mutated in the B.1.351 and B.1.1.7 variants. Most participants were white British and females outnumbered males, and the authors suggested that clonal diversity may have been underestimated. Spike-specific TCR breadth and depth rose significantly after two AZD1222 doses compared with day 0 and with MenACWY recipients. The whole spike protein was spanned by vaccine-associated CD4 TCRs, and dominant responses were seen in regions 160-218 and 743-854. Conclusions about previously exposed vaccinees were limited because only five to seven AZD1222 recipients were SARS-CoV-2 seropositive at baseline.

Reading the germline V gene gives CDR1 SGHDN and CDR2 FVKESK. V loses 0 bases of germline sequence and J loses 6 bases, and the interval between the two ends is 11 bases. The CDR3 runs 15 amino acids, cysteine and phenylalanine included. Just CDR3 DNA is preserved here, 45 bases in frame from base 1. The time point label, as the study defines it: about 28 days (+/-7) after the second vaccine dose. AZD1222 recipients given second doses at about 4 weeks or at about 12 weeks were pooled, since spike-specific TCR depth and breadth were not found to differ between the two schedules. Samples from vaccinated people were obtained from the UK trials COV001 and COV002, which included a single-blind randomized controlled phase 2/3 trial of AZD1222 (ChAdOx1 nCoV-19) in healthy adults. For TCRbeta chain sequencing, PBMC samples were collected from trial participants at day 0 and at day 28 after the second dose.

The rearranged chain carries TRBV14 and TRBJ2-2; the best D guess is TRBD1, with 6 bases matching. Specimen: peripheral blood, collected 28 days after the second AZD1222 dose. The receptor was isolated from an adult who received the AZD1222 COVID-19 vaccine. The CDR3 reads CASSQDFRTAGELFF. In nucleotide form, the sequence is TGTGCCAGCAGCCAAGATTTCCGGACAGCCGGGGAGCTGTTTTTT.